The rows below give T cell receptor beta chains drawn from one sample of a study of post-analysis software for immune sequencing data. One entry per CDR3 protein results from TCRdb running MiXCR on the PCR reads. The sample lists roughly 400,000 distinct CDR3 sequences, approximately 37% seen once, with around 8% in the top ten. Sequenced: blood. The receptors come from a girl between 2 and 10 years old with multiple sclerosis. The CDR3 runs from the conserved cysteine through the conserved F or W. A D gene is named only where the DNA matches it firmly. Size tells how often a clone was seen (once, few, many) or the class of an expanded clone, and some rows leave it out.

clone_size j_call d_call v_call cdr3_aa cdr3_nt
. TRBJ2-3 . TRBV24-1 CATSDFKRTSTDTQYF TGTGCCACCAGTGATTTCAAGAGAACTAGCACAGATACGCAGTATTTT
. TRBJ2-3 . TRBV7-2 CASSLQDTQYF TGTGCCAGCAGCCTCCAAGATACGCAGTATTTT
few TRBJ1-2 TRBD1 TRBV20-1 CSARRTRQGGWYGYTF TGCAGTGCTAGGAGGACGCGACAGGGGGGGTGGTATGGCTACACCTTC
. TRBJ1-4 . TRBV19 CASTASATNEKLFF TGTGCCAGTACCGCATCTGCAACTAATGAAAAACTGTTTTTT
. TRBJ2-1 TRBD2 TRBV25-1 CASKQGLAGRDEQFF TGTGCCAGCAAACAGGGACTAGCGGGAAGGGATGAGCAGTTCTTC
few TRBJ2-5 TRBD2 TRBV29-1 CSVGAGSQETQYF TGCAGCGTTGGAGCGGGGTCTCAAGAGACCCAGTACTTC
few TRBJ2-7 . TRBV20-1 CSARVVSGYEQYF TGCAGTGCTAGAGTTGTTTCGGGCTACGAGCAGTACTTC
few TRBJ1-2 TRBD1 TRBV20-1 CSASGQASPYYGYTF TGCAGTGCTTCCGGACAGGCCTCCCCTTACTATGGCTACACCTTC
. TRBJ2-2 . TRBV7-3 CARQVLANTGELFF TGTGCCCGGCAGGTCCTAGCGAACACCGGGGAGCTGTTTTTT
few TRBJ1-2 . TRBV2 CASSDGYTF TGTGCCAGCAGTGATGGCTACACCTTC
. TRBJ2-3 . TRBV10-3 CAISAESGDTQYF TGTGCCATCAGTGCTGAGAGCGGGGATACGCAGTATTTT
. TRBJ2-1 TRBD2 TRBV5-1 CASSRSGGVYNEQFF TGCGCCAGCAGTCGTAGCGGGGGGGTGTACAATGAGCAGTTCTTC
few TRBJ2-7 . TRBV14 CASSKVLYEQYF TGTGCCAGCAGCAAAGTTCTGTACGAGCAGTACTTC
. TRBJ2-3 . TRBV4-1 CASSPGTIRTDTQYF TGCGCCAGCAGCCCAGGGACAATTCGCACAGATACGCAGTATTTT
. TRBJ1-4 . TRBV20-1 CSVFNEKLFF TGCAGTGTCTTCAATGAAAAACTGTTTTTT
. TRBJ1-1 . TRBV5-1 CASSMDPQGGGTEAFF TGCGCCAGCAGCATGGACCCACAGGGAGGGGGCACTGAAGCTTTCTTT
few TRBJ2-7 TRBD2 TRBV6-6 CASRGTSRGLEQYF TGTGCCAGCAGGGGGACTAGCCGCGGCCTCGAGCAGTACTTC
. TRBJ2-1 . TRBV20-1 CSASRDLREQFF TGCAGTGCCTCCAGGGATCTACGTGAGCAGTTCTTC
few TRBJ2-7 . TRBV11-2 CASSLAGSRVFGQYF TGTGCCAGCAGCTTAGCGGGATCCCGAGTTTTCGGGCAGTACTTC
. TRBJ2-5 TRBD2 TRBV4-3 CASSHTSGRGMLEETQYF TGCGCCAGCAGCCACACTAGCGGGAGAGGGATGTTGGAAGAGACCCAGTACTTC
. TRBJ2-1 TRBD2 TRBV7-2 CASSLGPSGRRGEQFF TGTGCCAGCAGCTTAGGGCCTAGCGGGAGGCGCGGTGAGCAGTTCTTC
few TRBJ2-1 TRBD2 TRBV4-3 CASSQELLAVVFGEQFF TGCGCCAGCAGCCAAGAACTCCTAGCGGTAGTTTTCGGTGAGCAGTTCTTC
. TRBJ1-4 . TRBV6-5 CASSYPYGREEPHLANEKLFF TGTGCCAGCAGCTACCCATACGGTCGGGAGGAGCCCCACCTGGCTAATGAAAAACTGTTTTTT
few TRBJ2-3 TRBD2 TRBV20-1 CSARFVRLAGLTDTQYF TGCAGTGCTAGATTCGTTCGACTAGCGGGGTTAACAGATACGCAGTATTTT
. TRBJ2-1 TRBD2 TRBV20-1 CSARVRLARNEQFF TGCAGTGCTAGAGTCCGACTAGCGAGGAATGAGCAGTTCTTC
. TRBJ2-7 . TRBV20-1 CSASSGIGEQYF TGCAGTGCTAGCTCGGGGATCGGCGAGCAGTACTTC
few TRBJ2-5 . TRBV6-6 CASSFSEEETQYF TGTGCCAGCAGTTTTTCTGAAGAAGAGACCCAGTACTTC
. TRBJ1-1 . TRBV6-1 CASSAQTRRAFF TGTGCCAGCAGTGCGCAGACCCGACGGGCTTTCTTT